Shown below are 7 T cell receptor beta chains from a single sample sequenced in a study of kidney transplant recipient with SARS-CoV-2 infection. MiXCR, run by TCRdb on the reads, gives a single entry per CDR3 protein. The table includes under 250,000 distinct CDR3 sequences, more than 25% detected once. Here the sequenced sample was a blood sample, taken at baseline and between days 110 and 120 from a kidney transplant recipient. Every receptor here comes from a young adult male patient who had COVID-19 and was a kidney transplant recipient. The T cells may partly be graft donor cells.

With regard to this clonotype: This clone may be a read error of a much larger clone one base away. This chain connects TRBV12-3 or TRBV12-4 to TRBJ1-2, with D unclear. The CDR3 loop spans 17 amino acids. Between the trimmed V and J ends, which lost 3 bases and 4 bases, there was a span of 21 bases. The DNA for the CDR3 is TGTGCCAGCAGTTTTGCCATCGCAGCAGGAAAGACCTATGGCTACACCTTC. It yields the protein CASSFAIAAGKTYGYTF.

This clonotype was observed many times. The chain employs TRBV7-8 and TRBJ2-5; 9 positions match TRBD2. The CDR3 totals 16 residues. The germline gives CDR1 SGHVS, CDR2 FQNEAQ. The ends lost 3 bases at V and 2 bases at J; junction bases unmatched: 7. CDR3 sequence reads: CASSLGAGGGQETQYF. CDR3 sequence (DNA): TGTGCCAGCAGCTTGGGAGCGGGGGGTGGGCAAGAGACCCAGTACTTC.

This chain connects TRBV5-1 to TRBJ2-3; tentatively, D is TRBD2 (6 bases). This CDR3 contains 16 residues. The V end was cut by 4 bases, the J end by 2 bases, with 17 bases between. Germline V gene lookup returns CDR1 SGHRS and CDR2 YFSETQ. The CDR3 DNA reads as TGCGCCAGCAGCCCCGGGGGAGGCGGGACCACAGATACGCAGTATTTT. Amino acid sequence: CASSPGGGGTTDTQYF.

The sample holds many counts of this clonotype. This chain uses TRBV5-1 with TRBJ1-2; D unclear. V was trimmed by 7 bases and J by 4 bases, leaving 23 bases between them. Germline V gene sequence: CDR1 SGHRS, CDR2 YFSETQ. CDR3 length: 16 residues. CDR3 region: CASSSVSVRKTYGYTF. CDR3 bases: TGCGCCAGCTCTTCTGTATCGGTTCGAAAGACCTATGGCTACACCTTC.

This clonotype was counted many times. Written as DNA, the CDR3 is TGTGCCAGCAGACAGGGGGGCGGCCACGAGCAGTACTTC. The encoded protein is CASRQGGGHEQYF. V and J are TRBV28 and TRBJ2-7, with 8 nucleotides matching TRBD1. With 6 bases clipped from V and 5 bases from J, the junction kept 6 bases outside the gene matches. This CDR3 comprises 13 residues. Looked up from germline, CDR1 is MDHEN and CDR2 is SYDVKM.

This clonotype has at least ten counts. V is TRBV27 and J is TRBJ2-7, with 10 bases lining up with TRBD2. There are 16 residues in the CDR3. The germline V gene encodes CDR1 MNHEY and CDR2 SMNVEV (reference sequence). The ends lost 5 bases at V and 2 bases at J; junction bases unmatched: 9. CDR3 in amino acids: CASSETSGGAPYEQYF. CDR3 in DNA: TGTGCCAGCAGTGAGACGAGCGGGGGGGCCCCCTACGAGCAGTACTTC.

This sequence joins TRBV11-2 and TRBJ2-1; D call uncertain. V was shortened by 5 bases and J by 7 bases, with 12 bases between the two germline ends. The CDR3 has 13 amino acids. Germline CDR1 SGHAT, CDR2 FQNNGV. CDR3 nucleotides: TGTGCCAGCAGCCCCTCCCTGGGGAATGAGCAGTTCTTC. Translation: CASSPSLGNEQFF.